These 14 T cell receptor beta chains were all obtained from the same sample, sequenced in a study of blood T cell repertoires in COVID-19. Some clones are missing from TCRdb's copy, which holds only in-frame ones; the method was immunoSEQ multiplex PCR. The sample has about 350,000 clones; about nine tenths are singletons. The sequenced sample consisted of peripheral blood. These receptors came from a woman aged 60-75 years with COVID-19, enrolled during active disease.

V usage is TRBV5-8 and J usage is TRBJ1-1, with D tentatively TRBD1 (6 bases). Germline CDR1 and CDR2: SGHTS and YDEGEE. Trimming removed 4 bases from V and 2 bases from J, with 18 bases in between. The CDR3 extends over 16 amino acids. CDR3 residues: CASSRNLGQLNTEAFF. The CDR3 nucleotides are TGTGCCAGCAGCCGGAACCTAGGACAGCTTAACACTGAAGCTTTCTTT.

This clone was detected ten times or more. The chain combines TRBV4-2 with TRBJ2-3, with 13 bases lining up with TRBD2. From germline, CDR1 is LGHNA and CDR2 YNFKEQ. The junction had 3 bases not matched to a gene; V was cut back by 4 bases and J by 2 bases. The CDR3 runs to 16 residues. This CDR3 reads CASSPGTSGVTDTQYF. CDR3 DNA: TGTGCCAGCAGCCCAGGGACTAGCGGGGTCACAGATACGCAGTATTTT.

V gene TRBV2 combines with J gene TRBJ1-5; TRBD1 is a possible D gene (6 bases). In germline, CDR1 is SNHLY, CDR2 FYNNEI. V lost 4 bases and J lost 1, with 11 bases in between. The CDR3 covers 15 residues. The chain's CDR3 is CASSAGAVSNQPQHF. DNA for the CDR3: TGTGCCAGCAGTGCAGGGGCGGTAAGCAATCAGCCCCAGCATTTT.

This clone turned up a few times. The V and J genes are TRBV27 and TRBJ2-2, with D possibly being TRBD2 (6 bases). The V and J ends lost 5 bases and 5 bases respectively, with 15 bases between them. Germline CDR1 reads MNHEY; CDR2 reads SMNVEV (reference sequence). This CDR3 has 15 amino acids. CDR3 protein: CASSAAGRITGELFF. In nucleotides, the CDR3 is TGTGCCAGCAGTGCCGCGGGACGGATAACCGGGGAGCTGTTTTTT.

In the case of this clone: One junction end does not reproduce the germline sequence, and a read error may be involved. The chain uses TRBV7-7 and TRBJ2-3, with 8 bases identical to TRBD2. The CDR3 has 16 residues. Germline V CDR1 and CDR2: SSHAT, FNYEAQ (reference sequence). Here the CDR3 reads CASSPGTRGRADTQYF. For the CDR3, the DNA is TGTGCTAGCAGCCCAGGGACTAGAGGAAGGGCAGATACGCAGTATTTT. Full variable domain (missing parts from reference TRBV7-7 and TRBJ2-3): GAGVSQSPRYKVTKRGQDVTLRCDPISSHATLYWYQQALGQGPEFLTYFNYEAQPDKSGLPSDRFSAERPEGSISTLTIQRTEQRDSAMYRCASSPGTRGRADTQYFGPGTRLTVL.

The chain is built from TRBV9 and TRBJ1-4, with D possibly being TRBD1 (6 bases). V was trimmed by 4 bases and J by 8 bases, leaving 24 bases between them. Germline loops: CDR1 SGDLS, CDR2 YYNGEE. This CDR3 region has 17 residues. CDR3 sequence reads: CASSPRGTIASGEKLFF. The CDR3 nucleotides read TGTGCCAGCAGCCCCAGAGGGACAATAGCAAGTGGGGAAAAACTGTTTTTT.

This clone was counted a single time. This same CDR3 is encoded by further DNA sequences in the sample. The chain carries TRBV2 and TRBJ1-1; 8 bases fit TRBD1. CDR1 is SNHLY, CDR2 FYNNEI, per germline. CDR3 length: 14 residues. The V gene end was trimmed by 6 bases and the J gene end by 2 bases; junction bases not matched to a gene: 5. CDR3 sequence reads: CASSRQGTNTEAFF. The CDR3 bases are TGTGCCAGCAGCAGACAGGGGACCAACACTGAAGCTTTCTTT.

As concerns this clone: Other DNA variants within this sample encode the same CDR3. Here the CDR3 reads CASSLAGENTEAFF. Here the CDR3 DNA reads TGTGCCAGCAGCTTAGCAGGGGAGAACACTGAAGCTTTCTTT. This sequence joins TRBV7-2 and TRBJ1-1; D may be TRBD1 (5 bases). Trimming removed 0 bases at V and 1 base at J, with 6 bases between. The length of the CDR3 is 14 residues. Germline V lookup: CDR1 SGHTA, CDR2 FQGNSA.

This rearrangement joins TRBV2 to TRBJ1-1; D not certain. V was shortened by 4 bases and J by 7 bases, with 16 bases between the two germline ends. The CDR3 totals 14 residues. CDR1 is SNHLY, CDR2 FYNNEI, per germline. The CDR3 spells CASSVLASVGEAFF. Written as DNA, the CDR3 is TGTGCCAGCAGTGTTTTGGCTAGCGTAGGTGAAGCTTTCTTT.

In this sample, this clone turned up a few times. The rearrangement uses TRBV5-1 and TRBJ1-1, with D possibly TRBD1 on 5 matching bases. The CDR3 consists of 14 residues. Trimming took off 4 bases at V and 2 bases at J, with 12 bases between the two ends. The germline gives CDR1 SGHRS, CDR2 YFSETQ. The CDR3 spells CASSDQGGNTEAFF. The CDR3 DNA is TGCGCCAGCAGCGACCAGGGAGGAAACACTGAAGCTTTCTTT.

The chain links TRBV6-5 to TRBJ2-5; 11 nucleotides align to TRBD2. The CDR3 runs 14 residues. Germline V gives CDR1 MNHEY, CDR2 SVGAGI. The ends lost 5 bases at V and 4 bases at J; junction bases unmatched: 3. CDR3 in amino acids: CASSPLAGGETQYF. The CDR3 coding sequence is TGTGCCAGCAGTCCCCTAGCGGGGGGAGAGACCCAGTACTTC.

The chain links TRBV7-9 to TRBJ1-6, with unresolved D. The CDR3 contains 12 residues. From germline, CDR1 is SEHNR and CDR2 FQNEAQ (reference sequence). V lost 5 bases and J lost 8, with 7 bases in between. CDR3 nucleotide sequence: TGTGCCAGCAGCGATTGGCATTCACCCCTCCACTTT. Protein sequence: CASSDWHSPLHF. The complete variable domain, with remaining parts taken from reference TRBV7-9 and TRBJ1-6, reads DTGVSQNPRHKITKRGQNVTFRCDPISEHNRLYWYRQTLGQGPEFLTYFQNEAQLEKSRLLSDRFSAERPKGSFSTLEIQRTEQGDSAMYLCASSDWHSPLHFGNGTRLTVT.

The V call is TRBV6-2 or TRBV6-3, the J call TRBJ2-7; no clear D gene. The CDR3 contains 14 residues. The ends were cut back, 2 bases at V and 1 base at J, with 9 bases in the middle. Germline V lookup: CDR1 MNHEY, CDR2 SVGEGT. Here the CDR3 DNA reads TGTGCCAGCAGTTACCGGTCGGGTTCCTACGAGCAGTACTTC. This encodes CASSYRSGSYEQYF.

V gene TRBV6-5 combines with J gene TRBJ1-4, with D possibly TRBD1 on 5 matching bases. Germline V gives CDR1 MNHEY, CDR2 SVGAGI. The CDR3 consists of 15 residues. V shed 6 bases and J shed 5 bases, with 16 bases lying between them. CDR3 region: CASSNNRQGNEKLFF. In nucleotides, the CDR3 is TGTGCCAGCAGCAACAACCGCCAGGGAAATGAAAAACTGTTTTTT.